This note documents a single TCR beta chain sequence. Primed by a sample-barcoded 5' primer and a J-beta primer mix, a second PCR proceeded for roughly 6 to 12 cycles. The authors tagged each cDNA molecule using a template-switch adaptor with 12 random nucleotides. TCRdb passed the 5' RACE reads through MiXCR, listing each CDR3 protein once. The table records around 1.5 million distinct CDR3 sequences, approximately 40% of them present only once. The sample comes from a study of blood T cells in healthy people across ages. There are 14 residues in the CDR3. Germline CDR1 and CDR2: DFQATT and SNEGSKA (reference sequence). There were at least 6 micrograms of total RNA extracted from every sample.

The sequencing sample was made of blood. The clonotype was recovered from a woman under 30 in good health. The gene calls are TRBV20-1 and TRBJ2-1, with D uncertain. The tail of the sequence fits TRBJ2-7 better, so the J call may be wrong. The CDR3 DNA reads TGCAGTGCTAGAGTCGGGTATTCCTACAATGAGCAGTACTTC. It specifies CSARVGYSYNEQYF.